Reported below is one TCR beta chain. Its specificity is not known. The protocol was immunoSEQ multiplex PCR, while the TCRdb copy is restricted to in-frame clones and leaves out a portion. The profile covers approximately 110,000 clones, with approximately 88% appearing a single time and 2.5% taken by the ten largest. The data are from a study of T cell responses to AZD1222 COVID-19 vaccine. Findings and limits, study-wide: White British ancestry dominated among donors, who included more females, and clonal diversity was possibly underestimated.

The germline gives CDR1 SGHRS, CDR2 YFSETQ. The CDR3 consists of 15 residues. V lost 7 bases, J lost 6 bases, and 15 bases stayed unmatched. The specimen comprised peripheral blood, sampled on day 0 of AZD1222 vaccination. This clonotype originated in an adult in good health. This sequence joins TRBV5-1 and TRBJ2-7; 8 positions agree with TRBD2. CDR3 sequence: CASALSSGTRVEQYF. Written as DNA, the CDR3 is TGCGCCAGCGCGCTCTCCTCCGGGACTAGGGTCGAGCAGTACTTC.